This TCR beta chain is drawn from a study of blood T cell repertoires in COVID-19. Study summary: Samples taken during acute and convalescent COVID-19 were collected in the United States, Italy and Spain. Sample material is recorded as cDNA or gDNA derived from T cells, B-cell-depleted T cells, or PBMCs.

The V segment lost 2 bases and the J segment 2 bases; nucleotides outside the gene matches: 7. This CDR3 contains 17 residues. Germline V gives CDR1 LGHNA, CDR2 YSLEER. Per the original data handling: Nucleated cell number was recorded as an estimate derived from reference gene primer amplification. This table comes from immunoSEQ multiplex PCR, and its TCRdb copy is limited to in-frame clones, with some not included. V and J calls and clone size come straight from that table; D and trimming were deduced from the DNA. The sample includes roughly 66,000 clones, about 91% of them seen just once. The specimen sequenced was peripheral blood. This TCR was recovered from a human donor in a cohort sampled during active COVID-19. The rearrangement links TRBV4-3 to TRBJ2-7; 12 bases are a match to TRBD2. The DNA of the CDR3 is TGCGCCAGCAGCCAACAAACTAGCGGGGGGTCACCCTACGAGCAGTACTTC. Its translation: CASSQQTSGGSPYEQYF.